This passage covers 4 T cell receptor beta chains from one sample sequenced in a study of long-term antiretroviral therapy in people with HIV. Investigators performed immunoSEQ version v3.0 at survey level. Sequenced by immunoSEQ multiplex PCR; TCRdb stores in-frame clones only, minus some. The data show 25,000 to 30,000 clones, with about 93% seen just once and 4.3% held by the top ten. The sample was unsorted PBMCs, taken 5 to 5.5 years after starting antiretroviral therapy. The receptor source for this set is a woman between 40 and 50 years old with HIV.

The V and J genes are TRBV5-1 and TRBJ1-1; 7 bases line up with TRBD1. CDR3 size: 14 residues. Losses at the gene ends were 2 bases for V and 1 base for J; bases not matched to a gene: 2. CDR1 and CDR2 from the germline V gene are SGHRS and YFSETQ. CDR3 protein: CASSFPGGNTEAFF. CDR3 in DNA: TGCGCCAGCAGCTTTCCAGGGGGGAACACTGAAGCTTTCTTT.

This sequence joins TRBV5-4 and TRBJ1-1; D gene ambiguous. V was pared by 8 bases and J by 1 base, with 6 bases between. The CDR3 sequence is 11 residues long. CDR1 and CDR2 from the germline V gene are SGHNT and YYREEE (reference sequence). The CDR3 bases are TGTGCCAGTCACAGGAACACTGAAGCTTTCTTT. This gives the protein CASHRNTEAFF.

This chain links TRBV4-2 with TRBJ1-5, with unresolved D. V lost 0 bases to trimming and J lost 1 base, with 16 bases between them. Germline V CDR1 and CDR2: LGHNA, YNFKEQ. CDR3 length: 18 amino acids. DNA of the CDR3: TGTGCCAGCAGCCAAGATCCCTTGACTACTGGCAGCAATCAGCCCCAGCATTTT. It translates to CASSQDPLTTGSNQPQHF.

J is TRBJ2-7 and V is TRBV19; D perhaps matches TRBD1 (5 bases). The ends were cut back, 4 bases at V and 3 bases at J, with 19 bases in the middle. From germline, CDR1 is LNHDA and CDR2 SQIVND (reference sequence). The CDR3 covers 16 residues. This CDR3 reads CASSTQTDFYLYEQYF. CDR3 sequence (DNA): TGTGCCAGTAGTACACAGACAGATTTTTACCTCTACGAGCAGTACTTC.